These 8 T cell receptor beta chains share one sample of origin, sequenced in a study of identical twins. TCRdb independently ran MiXCR on the 5' RACE reads; one entry per CDR3 protein. The sample holds 1.5 million to 2 million distinct CDR3 sequences, about 31% seen once. Sequenced material: cord blood. The receptors here all came from a newborn girl in good health.

This clonotype was observed a handful of times. This sequence joins TRBV12-3 or TRBV12-4 and TRBJ2-7, with a weak D call TRBD2 (6 bases). V was trimmed by 5 bases and J by 5 bases, leaving 19 bases between them. The CDR3 runs to 15 residues. CDR3 DNA sequence: TGTGCCAGCAGTCCCTTGGCGGGAACAACGGACGAGCAGTACTTC. Amino acids: CASSPLAGTTDEQYF.

This clonotype was picked up many times. This sequence joins TRBV12-3 or TRBV12-4 and TRBJ2-7; a weak D match, TRBD1 (6 bases). The germline V and J ends were trimmed by 5 bases and 4 bases, with 12 bases remaining between them. The CDR3 loop spans 13 amino acids. The DNA for the CDR3 is TGTGCCAGCAGTATACAGGGTCGGTACGAGCAGTACTTC. Translating it yields CASSIQGRYEQYF.

Turning to this clonotype: Germline is not matched at one junction end, which may reflect a read error. The genes are TRBV6-1 and TRBJ1-2, with D maybe TRBD1 (6 bases). The V gene's germline CDR1 is MNHNS and CDR2 SASEGT. The CDR3 has 14 residues. The CDR3 DNA is TGTGCCAGCAACCCGGGACAACAGTACTATGGCTACAACTTC. It translates to CASNPGQQYYGYNF.

The chain recombines TRBV15 with TRBJ2-2, with D maybe TRBD1 (6 bases). From germline, CDR1 is LNHNV and CDR2 YYDKDF (reference sequence). V dropped 8 bases and J dropped 0 bases, with 13 bases sitting between them. The CDR3 runs to 15 residues. As DNA, the CDR3 is TGTGCCACCTCTCCTGGACAGACGAACACCGGGGAGCTGTTTTTT. Translating it yields CATSPGQTNTGELFF.

This clonotype was counted a few times. The rearrangement uses TRBV12-3 or TRBV12-4 and TRBJ2-3; 8 bases fit TRBD2. The length of the CDR3 is 14 residues. J lost 4 bases, V lost 4 bases, and 4 bases had no gene match. CDR3 residues: CASSWAGGADTQYF. CDR3 DNA sequence: TGTGCCAGCAGTTGGGCGGGGGGCGCAGATACGCAGTATTTT.

Concerning this clonotype: One base away lies a much larger clone, so this may be a sequencing read error. The CDR3 coding sequence is TGCACCAGCAGCTTCGATGAGACCCAGTACTTC. This gives the protein CTSSFDETQYF. V usage is TRBV5-1 and J usage is TRBJ2-5; D gene unclear. The germline V gene has CDR1 SGHRS and CDR2 YFSETQ. The CDR3 is made up of 11 amino acids.

This clonotype has only one observation. The chain links TRBV25-1 to TRBJ2-1; a weak D match, TRBD2 (5 bases). The DNA end is more similar to TRBJ2-7, so the J call may be wrong. The CDR3 is 13 amino acids. Germline V gene data show CDR1 as MGHDK and CDR2 as SYGVNS. In nucleotides, the CDR3 is TGTGCCAGCAGTCAGCGGTGCTACAATGAGCAGTACTTC. This codes for CASSQRCYNEQYF.

About this clonotype: This is likely a read error, given that the CDR3 carries no conserved phenylalanine or tryptophan at its end. The V call is TRBV27, the J call TRBJ2-7; 11 nucleotides match TRBD2. The trim removed 8 bases at V and 2 bases at J, leaving 5 bases unmatched. The CDR3 is made up of 14 amino acids. Germline V gene sequence: CDR1 MNHEY, CDR2 SMNVEV (reference sequence). In DNA, the CDR3 is TGTGCCAGCTTAACTAGCGGGGGACCCTACGAGCAGTACTCC. Translated: CASLTSGGPYEQYS.